This T cell receptor beta chain was found in a study of beta chain features in type 1 diabetes. Study as a whole: Across all samples, about 100,000,000 sorted cells were examined. Study-level findings and limits: A cDNA-based sequencing approach could over-represent cells with high TCR expression. Across all four CD4+ subsets, people with type 1 diabetes showed modestly shorter TCRB CDR3s.

As to this clone: The antigen is undetermined.

Sequencing targeted expressed TCRB transcripts, as all isolated RNA had been reverse transcribed. Method: immunoSEQ multiplex PCR; TCRdb's copy keeps in-frame clones and lacks some. The sample lists 250,000 to 300,000 clones; around 24% were seen once. Germline loops: CDR1 SEHNR, CDR2 FQNEAQ (reference sequence). Trimming shortened V by 3 bases and J by 6 bases, and 15 bases separated the two germline ends. This CDR3 region has 14 residues. Sequenced: naive CD4+ T cells from blood. The V call is TRBV7-9, the J call TRBJ2-7; no firm D call. This sequence was found in a woman younger than 45 with type 1 diabetes. CDR3 in amino acids: CASSFPQIGFEQYF. DNA for the CDR3: TGTGCCAGCAGCTTCCCACAGATTGGATTCGAGCAGTACTTC.